These T cell receptor beta chains were read from a single sample in a study of shared clonotypes between healthy human individuals. Here immunoSEQ multiplex PCR was the method, and the copy in TCRdb shows in-frame clones only, minus some. Among 2,100,000 or so clones listed, approximately 94% were seen once. Sequences were obtained from naive CD4+ T cells sorted from blood. The origin of the receptors is a man aged 18 to 30 in good health. The CDR3 runs from the conserved cysteine through the conserved F or W. Fields, in order: J gene, V gene, D gene, clone size, CDR3 length, CDR3 DNA, CDR3 protein. The D gene is left open where the match is weak. For some rows the clone size is stated as once, few or many, or as a class when expanded; others skip it.

J gene: TRBJ2-5
V gene: TRBV5-6
D gene: NA
clone size: NA
CDR3 length: 14
CDR3 DNA: TGTGCCAGCAGCTTCCTCAGGGGAGGAGAGACCCAGTACTTC
CDR3 protein: CASSFLRGGETQYF

J gene: TRBJ1-2
V gene: TRBV2
D gene: TRBD1
clone size: NA
CDR3 length: 13
CDR3 DNA: TGTGCCAGCAGCCTCCGGGACAGCTATGGCTACACCTTC
CDR3 protein: CASSLRDSYGYTF

J gene: TRBJ2-3
V gene: TRBV5-1
D gene: NA
clone size: NA
CDR3 length: 15
CDR3 DNA: TGCGCCAGCAGCCACAGTGCAGAGGGCACAGATACGCAGTATTTT
CDR3 protein: CASSHSAEGTDTQYF

J gene: TRBJ2-7
V gene: TRBV11-2
D gene: NA
clone size: NA
CDR3 length: 16
CDR3 DNA: TGTGCCAGCAGCCCCCCTCACAGGCTAGCTGGTTACGAGCAGTACTTC
CDR3 protein: CASSPPHRLAGYEQYF

J gene: TRBJ1-4
V gene: TRBV30
D gene: NA
clone size: NA
CDR3 length: 13
CDR3 DNA: TGTGCCTGGAGTGTACAATATCCCGGAAAACTGTTTTTT
CDR3 protein: CAWSVQYPGKLFF

J gene: TRBJ2-6
V gene: TRBV7-9
D gene: NA
clone size: NA
CDR3 length: 16
CDR3 DNA: TGTGCCAGCAGCGCCCGGGGGAGCTCTGGGGCCAACGTCCTGACTTTC
CDR3 protein: CASSARGSSGANVLTF

J gene: TRBJ2-3
V gene: TRBV28
D gene: NA
clone size: NA
CDR3 length: 13
CDR3 DNA: TGTGCCAGCAGTACCCCGGGGCGCCAGGCGCAGTATTTT
CDR3 protein: CASSTPGRQAQYF

J gene: TRBJ2-3
V gene: TRBV15
D gene: NA
clone size: NA
CDR3 length: 17
CDR3 DNA: TGTGCCACCAGCAGAGTTCCGCCGTCCCCCAGCACAGATACGCAGTATTTT
CDR3 protein: CATSRVPPSPSTDTQYF

J gene: TRBJ1-1
V gene: TRBV5-1
D gene: TRBD1
clone size: once
CDR3 length: 15
CDR3 DNA: TGCGCCAGCAGTTCCCAGACAGGGATGAACACTGAAGCTTTCTTT
CDR3 protein: CASSSQTGMNTEAFF

J gene: TRBJ1-1
V gene: TRBV6-5
D gene: NA
clone size: NA
CDR3 length: 15
CDR3 DNA: TGTGCCAGCAGTTATTCCGCCCACATGAACACTGAAGCTTTCTTT
CDR3 protein: CASSYSAHMNTEAFF

J gene: TRBJ1-5
V gene: TRBV6-6
D gene: NA
clone size: NA
CDR3 length: 15
CDR3 DNA: TGTGCCAGCAGTCGGGATAACGCTCTCTATCAGCCCCAGCATTTT
CDR3 protein: CASSRDNALYQPQHF

J gene: TRBJ1-5
V gene: TRBV4-3
D gene: NA
clone size: NA
CDR3 length: 14
CDR3 DNA: TGCGCCAGCAGCCAAGAATTGCACAATCAGCCCCAGCATTTT
CDR3 protein: CASSQELHNQPQHF

J gene: TRBJ2-3
V gene: TRBV10-2
D gene: NA
clone size: NA
CDR3 length: 15
CDR3 DNA: TGCGCCAGCAGTGAAATCGCGAGGCAGGTGGATACGCAGTATTTT
CDR3 protein: CASSEIARQVDTQYF

J gene: TRBJ2-4
V gene: TRBV2
D gene: TRBD1
clone size: NA
CDR3 length: 19
CDR3 DNA: TGTGCCAGCAGTAATGGACAGGGGAACAAAGCCCGAGCCAAAAACATTCAGTACTTC
CDR3 protein: CASSNGQGNKARAKNIQYF

J gene: TRBJ2-5
V gene: TRBV25-1
D gene: TRBD2
clone size: NA
CDR3 length: 15
CDR3 DNA: TGTGCCAGCAATAGACTAGCGGGGGGCGTGGAGACCCAGTACTTC
CDR3 protein: CASNRLAGGVETQYF

J gene: TRBJ2-3
V gene: TRBV6-5
D gene: NA
clone size: few
CDR3 length: 12
CDR3 DNA: TGTGCCAGCAGTTCCACCACAGATACGCAGTATTTT
CDR3 protein: CASSSTTDTQYF

J gene: TRBJ2-7
V gene: TRBV27
D gene: TRBD1
clone size: NA
CDR3 length: 14
CDR3 DNA: TGTGCCAGCAGTTCGGGACAGGGGGCCTACGAGCAGTACTTC
CDR3 protein: CASSSGQGAYEQYF

J gene: TRBJ1-1
V gene: TRBV6-1
D gene: NA
clone size: NA
CDR3 length: 13
CDR3 DNA: TGTGCCAGCAGTGAGTACCGAACAAGTGAAGCTTTCTTT
CDR3 protein: CASSEYRTSEAFF

J gene: TRBJ2-7
V gene: TRBV9
D gene: NA
clone size: NA
CDR3 length: 14
CDR3 DNA: TGTGCCAGCAGCAAGCTGGCTAGTCGGAACGAGCAGTACTTC
CDR3 protein: CASSKLASRNEQYF

J gene: TRBJ2-7
V gene: TRBV29-1
D gene: NA
clone size: NA
CDR3 length: 17
CDR3 DNA: TGCAGCGTTGAAGATCATACGGCGCGAGGGTTCACCCACGAGCAGTACTTC
CDR3 protein: CSVEDHTARGFTHEQYF

J gene: TRBJ2-3
V gene: TRBV25-1
D gene: NA
clone size: NA
CDR3 length: 15
CDR3 DNA: TGTGCCAGCAGTCACAACGTTGGGGGTACAGATACGCAGTATTTT
CDR3 protein: CASSHNVGGTDTQYF

J gene: TRBJ2-5
V gene: TRBV7-9
D gene: NA
clone size: NA
CDR3 length: 13
CDR3 DNA: TGTGCCAGCAGCTCGTACCGAAAAGAGACCCAGTACTTC
CDR3 protein: CASSSYRKETQYF

J gene: TRBJ1-1
V gene: TRBV30
D gene: TRBD1
clone size: NA
CDR3 length: 14
CDR3 DNA: TGTGCCTGGAGGGGACAGGGGTCCAACACTGAAGCTTTCTTT
CDR3 protein: CAWRGQGSNTEAFF

J gene: TRBJ2-7
V gene: TRBV9
D gene: TRBD2
clone size: NA
CDR3 length: 17
CDR3 DNA: TGTGCCAGCAGCGCCCCGGCTAGCGGGAGAAACTCCTACGAGCAGTACTTC
CDR3 protein: CASSAPASGRNSYEQYF

J gene: TRBJ1-4
V gene: TRBV28
D gene: NA
clone size: NA
CDR3 length: 15
CDR3 DNA: TGTGCCAGCAGTATACAGGTTTCAACTAATGAAAAACTGTTTTTT
CDR3 protein: CASSIQVSTNEKLFF

J gene: TRBJ1-6
V gene: TRBV21-1
D gene: NA
clone size: once
CDR3 length: 17
CDR3 DNA: TGTGCCAGCAGCAATGAGGGGGGACAGGGAATGAATTCACCCCTCCACTTT
CDR3 protein: CASSNEGGQGMNSPLHF

J gene: TRBJ1-2
V gene: TRBV6-6
D gene: NA
clone size: NA
CDR3 length: 15
CDR3 DNA: TGTGCCAGCAGCCCCGGGACGCCCGGGATATATGGCTACACCTTC
CDR3 protein: CASSPGTPGIYGYTF

J gene: TRBJ2-1
V gene: TRBV5-1
D gene: NA
clone size: NA
CDR3 length: 15
CDR3 DNA: TGCGCCAGCAGCTCCGACAGTCTAAGGTACAATGAGCAGTTCTTC
CDR3 protein: CASSSDSLRYNEQFF

J gene: TRBJ2-1
V gene: TRBV20-1
D gene: NA
clone size: NA
CDR3 length: 10
CDR3 DNA: TGCAGTGCCAGAGGCGATGAGCAGTTCTTC
CDR3 protein: CSARGDEQFF

J gene: TRBJ2-5
V gene: TRBV28
D gene: TRBD2
clone size: NA
CDR3 length: 15
CDR3 DNA: TGTGCCAGCAGTACAGAGGCGGGGGGCTCGAGTACCCAGTACTTC
CDR3 protein: CASSTEAGGSSTQYF

J gene: TRBJ1-3
V gene: TRBV28
D gene: NA
clone size: NA
CDR3 length: 15
CDR3 DNA: TGTGCCAGCAGTTTATCTCAGTTCTCTGGAAACACCATATATTTT
CDR3 protein: CASSLSQFSGNTIYF

J gene: TRBJ1-6
V gene: TRBV7-2
D gene: TRBD1
clone size: NA
CDR3 length: 19
CDR3 DNA: TGTGCCAGCAGCCTACTACGGACAGGGGGCTTTTCCTATAATTCACCCCTCCACTTT
CDR3 protein: CASSLLRTGGFSYNSPLHF

J gene: TRBJ1-6
V gene: TRBV6-6
D gene: NA
clone size: NA
CDR3 length: 16
CDR3 DNA: TGTGCCAGCAGTTACCAGGAGGGAGGGCGCGGGTCACCCCTCCACTTT
CDR3 protein: CASSYQEGGRGSPLHF

J gene: TRBJ2-5
V gene: TRBV10-3
D gene: NA
clone size: NA
CDR3 length: 13
CDR3 DNA: TGTGCCATCAGTAGAGGCCACCAAGAGACCCAGTACTTC
CDR3 protein: CAISRGHQETQYF

J gene: TRBJ2-3
V gene: TRBV11-3
D gene: NA
clone size: NA
CDR3 length: 14
CDR3 DNA: TGTGCCAGCAGCTTAGGAAGTTCCACAGATACGCAGTATTTT
CDR3 protein: CASSLGSSTDTQYF

J gene: TRBJ2-5
V gene: TRBV18
D gene: NA
clone size: NA
CDR3 length: 16
CDR3 DNA: TGTGCCAGCTCACCAAAGTCGGCTAGCCTGCAAGAGACCCAGTACTTC
CDR3 protein: CASSPKSASLQETQYF

J gene: TRBJ2-5
V gene: TRBV27
D gene: NA
clone size: NA
CDR3 length: 15
CDR3 DNA: TGTGCCAGCAGCCCGGCTGGGACGACACAAGAGACCCAGTACTTC
CDR3 protein: CASSPAGTTQETQYF